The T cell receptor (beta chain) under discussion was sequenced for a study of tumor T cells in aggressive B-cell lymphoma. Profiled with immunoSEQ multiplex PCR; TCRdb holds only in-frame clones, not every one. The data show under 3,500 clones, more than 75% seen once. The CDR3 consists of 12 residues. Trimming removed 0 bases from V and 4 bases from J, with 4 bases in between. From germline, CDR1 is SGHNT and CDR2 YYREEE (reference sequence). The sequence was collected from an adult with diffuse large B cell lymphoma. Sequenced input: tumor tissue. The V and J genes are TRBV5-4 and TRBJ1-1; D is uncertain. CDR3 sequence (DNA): TGTGCCAGCAGCTTGGGAGCCACTGAAGCTTTCTTT. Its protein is CASSLGATEAFF.